The rows below give T cell receptor beta chains drawn from one sample of a study of shared T cell receptors in the human thymus. The repertoire was sequenced with immunoSEQ multiplex PCR; TCRdb's copy has only in-frame clones and lacks some. The sample holds hundreds of thousands of clones, approximately 85% seen once. These data also formed part of another study, on human thymus T cells.

The sequenced sample was thymocytes. The receptor source for this set is a girl under two years old with a congenital heart defect. CDR3s include the opening cysteine and the closing phenylalanine or tryptophan. The D gene is left open where the match is weak. A row's size may be missing; if present it is once, few, many or a size class.

. TRBJ1-5 TRBV19 once TGTGCCAGTAGTCCCCGCCCTTTAATAGGCAATCAGCCCCAGCATTTT CASSPRPLIGNQPQHF
TRBD1 TRBJ1-2 TRBV6-1 . TGTGCCAGCAGCCGCGATGGACAGGGGGAACACACCTTC CASSRDGQGEHTF
. TRBJ2-6 TRBV25-1 . TGTGCCAGCAGTGGCAGGGTAACGAGCTCTGGGGCCAACGTCCTGACTTTC CASSGRVTSSGANVLTF
. TRBJ1-3 TRBV4-1 few TGCGCCAGCAGCCAAGGGTTAGACACAGCCCGATTCTCTGGAAACACCATATATTTT CASSQGLDTARFSGNTIYF
TRBD1 TRBJ2-3 TRBV6-7 . TGTGCCAGCAGCCACCGGGACAGGGTCGGGCATACGCAGTATTTT CASSHRDRVGHTQYF
. TRBJ1-1 TRBV28 few TGTGCCAGCAGTAGGACACCGACAGATTATGAAGCTTTCTTT CASSRTPTDYEAFF
TRBD1 TRBJ1-1 TRBV7-2 . TGTGCCAGCAGCTTAGACCTCAGGGGGCGGTTTAGGACTGAAGCTTTCTTT CASSLDLRGRFRTEAFF
. TRBJ2-7 TRBV4-1 . TGCGCCAGCAGCCAAGACCCTCCGGGACATTCCTCCTACGAGCAGTACTTC CASSQDPPGHSSYEQYF
TRBD1 TRBJ1-1 TRBV14 . TGTGCCAGCAGCCAAGACCAGACAGGGTATGGCACTGAAGCTTTCTTT CASSQDQTGYGTEAFF
. TRBJ2-5 TRBV7-6 . TGTGCCAGCAGCTTAGCGATGGCGTTCGGGGTATGGGAGACCCAGTACTTC CASSLAMAFGVWETQYF
. TRBJ1-2 TRBV27 . TGTGCCAGCAGTTTAGCCGGGGGGGCGAACTATGGCTACACCTTC CASSLAGGANYGYTF
. TRBJ1-2 TRBV11-2 . TGTGCCAGCAGCTTAATCTCCATTCCAGGCTTACCTAACTATGGCTACACCTTC CASSLISIPGLPNYGYTF
. TRBJ2-5 TRBV7-9 . TGTGCCCTTTCCCAAGAGACCCAGTACTTC CALSQETQYF
. TRBJ1-2 TRBV7-9 . TGTGCCAGCAGCTTGGGTTCCAGACACTACTATGGCTACACCTTC CASSLGSRHYYGYTF
TRBD1 TRBJ2-7 TRBV6-1 few TGTGCCAGCCGGCCAACTACAGGGGCCGAGCAGTACTTC CASRPTTGAEQYF
. TRBJ2-7 TRBV7-2 . TGTGCCAGCAGCCCCACCCCTTCCCGAGGATACTACGAGCAGTACTTC CASSPTPSRGYYEQYF
TRBD2 TRBJ2-5 TRBV28 . TGTGCCAGCGACGAGCTAAGGTTCCGGACTAGCGGGGACCAAGAGACCCAGTACTTC CASDELRFRTSGDQETQYF
TRBD2 TRBJ2-1 TRBV7-9 . TGTGCCAGCAGCACCCGGGGGGGCCTCGGTGAGCAGTTCTTC CASSTRGGLGEQFF
TRBD2 TRBJ2-1 TRBV4-3 . TGCGCCAGCAGCCAATCCTTTCGACTAGCGGGGGCACATGAGCAGTTCTTC CASSQSFRLAGAHEQFF